This section outlines one T cell receptor (beta chain) sequence together with its context. Trimming shortened V by 4 bases and J by 5 bases, and 11 bases separated the two germline ends. This CDR3 region has 13 residues. Germline CDR1 is LNHDA and CDR2 is SQIVND (reference sequence). This record belongs to a study of early T cells in non-severe SARS-CoV-2 infection. One entry per CDR3 protein, called by TCRdb with MiXCR from the 5' RACE reads. The repertoire holds around 20,000 distinct CDR3 sequences, with under 5% as singletons. V gene TRBV19 combines with J gene TRBJ2-5; D is perhaps TRBD2 (6 bases). Sequencing used whole blood. This receptor was taken from an adult who was a healthcare worker with PCR-confirmed SARS-CoV-2 infection or an uninfected control (not recorded which). The DNA of the CDR3 is TGTGCCAGTAGTAGTACCGGAGGGGAGACCCAGTACTTC. Translating gives CASSSTGGETQYF.